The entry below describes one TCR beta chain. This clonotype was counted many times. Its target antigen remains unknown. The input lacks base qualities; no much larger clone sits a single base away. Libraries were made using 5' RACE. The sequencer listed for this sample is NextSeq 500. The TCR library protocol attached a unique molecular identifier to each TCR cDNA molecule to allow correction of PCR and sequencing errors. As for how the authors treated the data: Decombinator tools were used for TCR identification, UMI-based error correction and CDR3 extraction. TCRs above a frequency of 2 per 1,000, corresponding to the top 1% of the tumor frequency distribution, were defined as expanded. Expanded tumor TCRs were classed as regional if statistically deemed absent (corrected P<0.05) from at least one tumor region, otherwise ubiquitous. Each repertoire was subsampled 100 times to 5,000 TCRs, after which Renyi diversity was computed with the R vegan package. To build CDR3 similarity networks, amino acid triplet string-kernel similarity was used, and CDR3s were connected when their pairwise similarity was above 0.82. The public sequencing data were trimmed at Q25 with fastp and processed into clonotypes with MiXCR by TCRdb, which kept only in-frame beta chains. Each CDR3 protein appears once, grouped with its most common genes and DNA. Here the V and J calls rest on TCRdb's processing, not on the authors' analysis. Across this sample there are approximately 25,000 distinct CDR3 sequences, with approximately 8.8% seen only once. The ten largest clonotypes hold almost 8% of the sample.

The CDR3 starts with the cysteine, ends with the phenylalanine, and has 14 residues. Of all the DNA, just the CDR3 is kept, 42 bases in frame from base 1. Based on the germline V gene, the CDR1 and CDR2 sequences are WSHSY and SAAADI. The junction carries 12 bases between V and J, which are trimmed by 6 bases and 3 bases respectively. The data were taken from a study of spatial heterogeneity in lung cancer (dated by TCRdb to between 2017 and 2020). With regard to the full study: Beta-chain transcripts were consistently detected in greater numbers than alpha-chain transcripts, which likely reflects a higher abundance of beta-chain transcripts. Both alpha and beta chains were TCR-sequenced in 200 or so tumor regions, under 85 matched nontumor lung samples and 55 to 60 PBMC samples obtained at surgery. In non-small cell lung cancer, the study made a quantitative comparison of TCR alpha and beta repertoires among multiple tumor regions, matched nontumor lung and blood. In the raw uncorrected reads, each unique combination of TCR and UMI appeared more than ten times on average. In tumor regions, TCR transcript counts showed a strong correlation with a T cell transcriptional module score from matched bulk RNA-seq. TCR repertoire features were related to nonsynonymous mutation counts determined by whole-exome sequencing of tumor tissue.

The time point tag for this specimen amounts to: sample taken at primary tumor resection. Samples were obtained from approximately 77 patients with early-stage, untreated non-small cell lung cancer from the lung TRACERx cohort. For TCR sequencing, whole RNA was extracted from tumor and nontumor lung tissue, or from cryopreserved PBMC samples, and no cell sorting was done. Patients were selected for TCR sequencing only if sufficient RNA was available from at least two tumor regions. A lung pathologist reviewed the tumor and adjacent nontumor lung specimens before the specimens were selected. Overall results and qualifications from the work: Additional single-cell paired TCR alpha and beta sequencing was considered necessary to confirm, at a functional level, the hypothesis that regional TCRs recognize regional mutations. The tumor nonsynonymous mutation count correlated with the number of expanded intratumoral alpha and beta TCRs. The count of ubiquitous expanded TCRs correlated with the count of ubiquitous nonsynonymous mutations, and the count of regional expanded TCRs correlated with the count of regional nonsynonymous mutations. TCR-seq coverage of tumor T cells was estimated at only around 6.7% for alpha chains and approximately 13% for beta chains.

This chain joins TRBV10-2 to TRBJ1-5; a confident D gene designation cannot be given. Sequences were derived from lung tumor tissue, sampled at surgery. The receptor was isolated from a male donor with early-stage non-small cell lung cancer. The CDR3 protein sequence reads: CASRADGSNQPQHF. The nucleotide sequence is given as TGCGCCAGCAGAGCCGACGGATCCAATCAGCCCCAGCATTTT.